A selection of T cell receptor beta chains follows, all from one sample in a study of blood T cell repertoires in COVID-19. The data were produced by immunoSEQ multiplex PCR, yet TCRdb's version contains in-frame clones alone and is incomplete. The sample lists about 220,000 clones, about 82% occurring once. The material sequenced was peripheral blood. These receptor sequences come from a woman in her 70s with COVID-19, enrolled during active disease. Both conserved end residues are part of each CDR3. D genes are given only for firm matches. Some rows have no size entry. The others give once, few or many, or a class for an expanded clone.

d_gene: TRBD1; abundance: once; len: 15; j_gene: TRBJ1-6; v_gene: TRBV5-1; CDR3nt: TGCGCCAGCAGCTTGGGGCAGGGGGCTAATTCACCCCTCCACTTT; CDR3aa: CASSLGQGANSPLHF
d_gene: .; abundance: .; len: 13; j_gene: TRBJ2-7; v_gene: TRBV2; CDR3nt: TGTGCCAGCATTATCCAGGGTGGCTACGAGCAGTACTTC; CDR3aa: CASIIQGGYEQYF
d_gene: .; abundance: .; len: 13; j_gene: TRBJ1-5; v_gene: TRBV11-2; CDR3nt: TGTGCCAGCAGCTCCCAGGCAAATCAGCCCCAGCATTTT; CDR3aa: CASSSQANQPQHF
d_gene: TRBD1; abundance: .; len: 16; j_gene: TRBJ1-1; v_gene: TRBV6-4; CDR3nt: TGTGCCAGCAGTGACTCGAGTCAGGGGGCGCCGGGGAAGGCTTTCTTT; CDR3aa: CASSDSSQGAPGKAFF
d_gene: .; abundance: .; len: 14; j_gene: TRBJ1-2; v_gene: TRBV29-1; CDR3nt: TGCAGCGTTGAAGGGTTAGGGGTTAATTATGGCTACACCTTC; CDR3aa: CSVEGLGVNYGYTF
d_gene: TRBD1; abundance: .; len: 15; j_gene: TRBJ1-2; v_gene: TRBV7-6; CDR3nt: TGTGCCAGCAGCTTCCCGGACAGGGTTTTCTCTGGCTACACCTTC; CDR3aa: CASSFPDRVFSGYTF
d_gene: TRBD2; abundance: .; len: 15; j_gene: TRBJ2-7; v_gene: TRBV19; CDR3nt: TGTGCCAGTAGTACTGGGACTAGCGGGAGGTACGAGCAGTACTTC; CDR3aa: CASSTGTSGRYEQYF
d_gene: TRBD2; abundance: .; len: 18; j_gene: TRBJ2-1; v_gene: TRBV5-1; CDR3nt: TGCGCCAGCAGCTTAGGGCTAGCGGGAGGGGGAACCTACAATGAGCAGTTCTTC; CDR3aa: CASSLGLAGGGTYNEQFF
d_gene: .; abundance: .; len: 14; j_gene: TRBJ2-1; v_gene: TRBV3-1/TRBV3-2; CDR3nt: TGTGCCAGCAGCTGGAGGGGACAGAAGAATGAGCAGTTCTTC; CDR3aa: CASSWRGQKNEQFF
d_gene: .; abundance: .; len: 15; j_gene: TRBJ1-2; v_gene: TRBV4-2; CDR3nt: TGTGCCAGCAGCCAAGACGGTAGAACCTTCGATGGCTACACCTTC; CDR3aa: CASSQDGRTFDGYTF
d_gene: TRBD1; abundance: .; len: 13; j_gene: TRBJ1-2; v_gene: TRBV6-4; CDR3nt: TGTGCCAGCAGTGAAGGACAGGGGTATGGCTACACCTTC; CDR3aa: CASSEGQGYGYTF
d_gene: .; abundance: .; len: 14; j_gene: TRBJ1-2; v_gene: TRBV3-1/TRBV3-2; CDR3nt: TGTGCCAGCAGCCGCCGGGAAAAAGGCGGTGGCTACACCTTC; CDR3aa: CASSRREKGGGYTF
d_gene: .; abundance: .; len: 14; j_gene: TRBJ1-5; v_gene: TRBV21-1; CDR3nt: TGTGCCAGCGGCCGGGACAGGGAAAATCAGCCCCAGCATTTT; CDR3aa: CASGRDRENQPQHF
d_gene: TRBD1; abundance: .; len: 16; j_gene: TRBJ2-2; v_gene: TRBV4-1; CDR3nt: TGCGCCAGCAGCAGAACAGGGGGCGCGGACACCGGGGAGCTGTTTTTT; CDR3aa: CASSRTGGADTGELFF
d_gene: .; abundance: .; len: 15; j_gene: TRBJ1-5; v_gene: TRBV9; CDR3nt: TGTGCCAGCGCTACAGGGCGCGGTTGGAATCAGCCCCAGCATTTT; CDR3aa: CASATGRGWNQPQHF
d_gene: .; abundance: few; len: 17; j_gene: TRBJ2-2; v_gene: TRBV7-9; CDR3nt: TGTGCCAGCAGCCGGATGACAGCCACCCTTAACACCGGGGAGCTGTTTTTT; CDR3aa: CASSRMTATLNTGELFF
d_gene: TRBD1; abundance: .; len: 13; j_gene: TRBJ1-2; v_gene: TRBV24-1; CDR3nt: TGTGCCACCAGTGATTTCACAGGGGATGGCTACACCTTC; CDR3aa: CATSDFTGDGYTF
d_gene: .; abundance: .; len: 13; j_gene: TRBJ1-6; v_gene: TRBV19; CDR3nt: TGTGCCACCAACGCAGGGGCGAATTCACCCCTCCACTTT; CDR3aa: CATNAGANSPLHF
d_gene: TRBD1; abundance: .; len: 15; j_gene: TRBJ1-2; v_gene: TRBV6-5; CDR3nt: TGTGCCAGCAGTTCCAACCCCGGACAGGGTTTGTGGTACACCTTC; CDR3aa: CASSSNPGQGLWYTF
d_gene: TRBD1; abundance: .; len: 16; j_gene: TRBJ2-3; v_gene: TRBV19; CDR3nt: TGTGCCAGTAGTATGGACAGGGGAAGAGTTGTAGATACGCAGTATTTT; CDR3aa: CASSMDRGRVVDTQYF
d_gene: TRBD2; abundance: few; len: 20; j_gene: TRBJ2-7; v_gene: TRBV6-2/TRBV6-3; CDR3nt: TGTGCCAGCAGTTACGGGCTAGCGGGAATCACGCAAGGGACATCCTACGAGCAGTACTTC; CDR3aa: CASSYGLAGITQGTSYEQYF
d_gene: .; abundance: once; len: 12; j_gene: TRBJ2-7; v_gene: TRBV5-6; CDR3nt: TGTGCCAGCAGCCCCGGGGGTTACGAGCAGTACTTC; CDR3aa: CASSPGGYEQYF
d_gene: .; abundance: .; len: 17; j_gene: TRBJ1-1; v_gene: TRBV27; CDR3nt: TGTGCCAGCAGTTTTGGGCCCCCAGAGCTTATGAACACTGAAGCTTTCTTT; CDR3aa: CASSFGPPELMNTEAFF
d_gene: .; abundance: .; len: 15; j_gene: TRBJ2-5; v_gene: TRBV11-2; CDR3nt: TGTGCCAGCAGCTTAAACACAGGGTCTGGAGAGACCCAGTACTTC; CDR3aa: CASSLNTGSGETQYF
d_gene: TRBD1; abundance: .; len: 15; j_gene: TRBJ1-1; v_gene: TRBV7-9; CDR3nt: TGTGCCAGCAGCTTAGGAGGACAGGTTTTAACTGAAGCTTTCTTT; CDR3aa: CASSLGGQVLTEAFF
d_gene: .; abundance: .; len: 10; j_gene: TRBJ1-2; v_gene: TRBV6-5; CDR3nt: TGTGCCACCAGAGGAGATGGCTACACCTTC; CDR3aa: CATRGDGYTF
d_gene: .; abundance: .; len: 15; j_gene: TRBJ1-1; v_gene: TRBV11-3; CDR3nt: TGTGCCAGCAGCCCAGCGGGGCAGACCTACACTGAAGCTTTCTTT; CDR3aa: CASSPAGQTYTEAFF
d_gene: TRBD1; abundance: .; len: 17; j_gene: TRBJ1-1; v_gene: TRBV6-6; CDR3nt: TGTGCCAGCAGTCCCGCGAGGAGGGGACAGGGGAACACTGAAGCTTTCTTT; CDR3aa: CASSPARRGQGNTEAFF
d_gene: TRBD1; abundance: .; len: 15; j_gene: TRBJ2-1; v_gene: TRBV18; CDR3nt: TGTGCCAGCTCGCTTAGACAGGGCTCCTACAATGAGCAGTTCTTC; CDR3aa: CASSLRQGSYNEQFF
d_gene: .; abundance: once; len: 15; j_gene: TRBJ2-7; v_gene: TRBV7-2; CDR3nt: TGTGCCAGCAGCCCTAGAACAGGGTGGGTCTACGAGCAGTACTTC; CDR3aa: CASSPRTGWVYEQYF
d_gene: .; abundance: .; len: 16; j_gene: TRBJ1-2; v_gene: TRBV7-2; CDR3nt: TGTGCCAGCAGCTTTACTACAGCCCGGGTAGGGGATGTATACACCTTC; CDR3aa: CASSFTTARVGDVYTF
d_gene: .; abundance: .; len: 12; j_gene: TRBJ1-1; v_gene: TRBV7-9; CDR3nt: TGTGCCACTACAGGAAGGAACACTGAAGCTTTCTTT; CDR3aa: CATTGRNTEAFF
d_gene: .; abundance: .; len: 12; j_gene: TRBJ1-2; v_gene: TRBV6-1; CDR3nt: TGTGCCAGCAGTGAGGGAGGCTATGGCTACACCTTC; CDR3aa: CASSEGGYGYTF
d_gene: TRBD2; abundance: .; len: 15; j_gene: TRBJ2-1; v_gene: TRBV3-1/TRBV3-2; CDR3nt: TGTGCCAGCAGCGTGAGCCGGACTAGTCTCAATGAGCAGTTCTTC; CDR3aa: CASSVSRTSLNEQFF
d_gene: TRBD1; abundance: .; len: 14; j_gene: TRBJ1-1; v_gene: TRBV19; CDR3nt: TGTGCCAGTAGTATGGACAGGGGGCGGTTTGAAGCTTTCTTT; CDR3aa: CASSMDRGRFEAFF
d_gene: TRBD1; abundance: .; len: 15; j_gene: TRBJ1-1; v_gene: TRBV6-4; CDR3nt: TGTGCCAGCAGTGACTCGAGGACAGGGAAGACTGAAGCTTTCTTT; CDR3aa: CASSDSRTGKTEAFF
d_gene: TRBD1; abundance: .; len: 14; j_gene: TRBJ1-1; v_gene: TRBV10-3; CDR3nt: TGTGCCATCAGCGGGACAGGGGTGAACACTGAAGCTTTCTTT; CDR3aa: CAISGTGVNTEAFF
d_gene: .; abundance: few; len: 14; j_gene: TRBJ2-1; v_gene: TRBV7-2; CDR3nt: TGTGCCAGCAGCTTAGCTAGCGACTACAATGAGCAGTTCTTC; CDR3aa: CASSLASDYNEQFF
d_gene: .; abundance: .; len: 14; j_gene: TRBJ2-3; v_gene: TRBV5-1; CDR3nt: TGCGCCAGCAGCTTGGTCGGGGAAGCAGATACGCAGTATTTT; CDR3aa: CASSLVGEADTQYF